The 9 T cell receptor beta chains given below trace back to one sample, sequenced in a study of T cell responses to AZD1222 COVID-19 vaccine. Assay: immunoSEQ multiplex PCR; the TCRdb copy retains only in-frame clones and omits some. The sample carries 160,000 or so clones, around 90% recorded once. The source material was peripheral blood, sampled 28 days after the second AZD1222 dose. The origin of the receptors is an adult who received the AZD1222 COVID-19 vaccine.

CDR3: CASQGGHETQYF. The CDR3 DNA is TGTGCCTCCCAGGGGGGTCATGAGACCCAGTACTTC. This chain joins TRBV6-1 and TRBJ2-5, with a possible D match to TRBD1 (7 bases). The V and J ends lost 11 bases and 5 bases respectively, with 15 bases between them. Germline V gives CDR1 MNHNS, CDR2 SASEGT. The CDR3 is 12 amino acids.

V and J are TRBV5-1 and TRBJ1-3, with D possibly matching TRBD1 (6 bases). The CDR3 loop spans 15 amino acids. V was cut by 7 bases and J by 0 bases, with 14 bases left in between. The germline V gene encodes CDR1 SGHRS and CDR2 YFSETQ. The CDR3 bases are TGCGCCAGCGGTCAGGACAGCAACTCTGGAAACACCATATATTTT. This encodes CASGQDSNSGNTIYF.

Only a few counts were recorded for this clone. The rearrangement joins TRBV5-6 to TRBJ2-7; TRBD1 is a possible D gene (6 bases). CDR1 and CDR2 from the germline V gene are SGHDT and YYEEEE. The V gene lost 0 bases and the J gene lost 6 bases, with 16 bases spanning the gap. This CDR3 is built from 15 residues. The CDR3 protein is CASSLGPGDLLEQYF. The CDR3 DNA reads TGTGCCAGCAGCTTGGGCCCAGGGGACCTGCTCGAGCAGTACTTC.

The V gene is TRBV6-5, the J gene TRBJ1-4, with a possible D match to TRBD1 (6 bases). V was clipped by 7 bases and J by 4 bases, with 16 bases between them. The germline CDR1 and CDR2 sequences are MNHEY and SVGAGI. The CDR3 is 15 amino acids. The CDR3: CASNPSTGYNEKLFF. CDR3 DNA: TGTGCCAGCAACCCATCGACAGGTTATAATGAAAAACTGTTTTTT.

This chain joins TRBV27 and TRBJ2-2, with 10 bases aligning to TRBD1. Per germline, CDR1 MNHEY and CDR2 SMNVEV (reference sequence). Trimming took 4 bases from V and 7 from J; bases not matched to a gene: 6. The CDR3 spans 15 residues. The CDR3 region has the DNA TGTGCCAGCAGTTCAGGGACAGGGGCTGACGGGGAGCTGTTTTTT. This sequence encodes CASSSGTGADGELFF.

This chain connects TRBV7-3 to TRBJ2-2, with TRBD2 matching over 7 bases. The CDR3 loop spans 15 amino acids. The V and J ends lost 2 bases and 6 bases, in that order; junction bases with no gene match: 6. Per germline, CDR1 SGHTA and CDR2 FQGTGA. The CDR3 DNA reads TGTGCCAGCAGCTTACGGGGAGGGGAGTCCGGGGAGCTGTTTTTT. Encoded protein: CASSLRGGESGELFF.

V gene TRBV7-9 combines with J gene TRBJ1-2; 12 bases align to TRBD1. The J segment lost 7 bases and the V segment lost 3 bases, leaving 9 bases of the junction unmatched. CDR3 length: 16 amino acids. CDR1 and CDR2 from the germline V gene are SEHNR and FQNEAQ (reference sequence). Here the CDR3 reads CASSFLPGQGAAGYTF. CDR3 coding DNA: TGTGCCAGCAGCTTTCTACCGGGACAGGGGGCGGCTGGCTACACCTTC.

This chain connects TRBV7-9 to TRBJ2-3; TRBD2 aligns across 13 bases. V was clipped by 5 bases and J by 4 bases; unmatched bases: 6. The CDR3 is made up of 16 amino acids. The germline V gene has CDR1 SEHNR and CDR2 FQNEAQ (reference sequence). CDR3 DNA: TGTGCCAGCAGCACCGGACTAGCGGGGGTCGCAGATACGCAGTATTTT. Its translation: CASSTGLAGVADTQYF. The full variable domain, with the rest looked up from reference TRBV7-9 and TRBJ2-3, is DTGVSQNPRHKITKRGQNVTFRCDPISEHNRLYWYRQTLGQGPEFLTYFQNEAQLEKSRLLSDRFSAERPKGSFSTLEIQRTEQGDSAMYLCASSTGLAGVADTQYFGPGTRLTVL.

The J gene is TRBJ1-2, the V gene TRBV6-5; tentatively, D is TRBD1 (5 bases). Germline assignment: CDR1 MNHEY and CDR2 SVGAGI. Trimming pared 6 bases from V and 5 bases from J, leaving 13 bases between. CDR3 length equals 13 residues. DNA of the CDR3: TGTGCCAGCAGCCAACAGGAATGGTATGGCTACACCTTC. It is translated as CASSQQEWYGYTF.